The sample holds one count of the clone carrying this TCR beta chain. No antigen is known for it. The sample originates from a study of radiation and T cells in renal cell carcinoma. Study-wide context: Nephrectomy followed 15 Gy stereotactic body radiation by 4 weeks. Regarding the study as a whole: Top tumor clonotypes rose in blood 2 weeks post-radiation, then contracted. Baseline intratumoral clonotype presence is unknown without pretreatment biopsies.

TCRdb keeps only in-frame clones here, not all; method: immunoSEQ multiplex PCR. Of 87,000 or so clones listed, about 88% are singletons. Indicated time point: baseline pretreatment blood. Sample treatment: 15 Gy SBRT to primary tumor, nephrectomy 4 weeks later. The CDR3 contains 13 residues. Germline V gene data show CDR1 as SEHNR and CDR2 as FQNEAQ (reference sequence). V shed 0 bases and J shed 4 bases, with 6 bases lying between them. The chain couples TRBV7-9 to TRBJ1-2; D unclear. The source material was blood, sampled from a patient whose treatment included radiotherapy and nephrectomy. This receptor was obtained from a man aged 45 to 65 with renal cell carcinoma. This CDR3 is CASSLAGFYGYTF. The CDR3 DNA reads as TGTGCCAGCAGCTTAGCGGGCTTCTATGGCTACACCTTC. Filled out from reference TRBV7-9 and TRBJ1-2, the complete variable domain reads DTGVSQNPRHKITKRGQNVTFRCDPISEHNRLYWYRQTLGQGPEFLTYFQNEAQLEKSRLLSDRFSAERPKGSFSTLEIQRTEQGDSAMYLCASSLAGFYGYTFGSGTRLTVV.